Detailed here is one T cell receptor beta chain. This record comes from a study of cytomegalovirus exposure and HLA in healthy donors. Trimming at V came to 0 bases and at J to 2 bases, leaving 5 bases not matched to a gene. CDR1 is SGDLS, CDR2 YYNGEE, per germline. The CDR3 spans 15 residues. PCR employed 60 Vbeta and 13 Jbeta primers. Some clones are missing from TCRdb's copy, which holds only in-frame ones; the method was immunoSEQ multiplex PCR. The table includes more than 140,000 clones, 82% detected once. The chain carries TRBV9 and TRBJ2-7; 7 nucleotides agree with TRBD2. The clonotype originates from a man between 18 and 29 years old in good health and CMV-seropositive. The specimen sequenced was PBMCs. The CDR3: CASSVGGDYTYEQYF. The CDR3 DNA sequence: TGTGCCAGCAGCGTAGGTGGGGACTACACCTACGAGCAGTACTTC.